This TCR beta chain was recorded in a study of neurological immune-mediated disorders. This clonotype was counted at least ten times. The length of the CDR3 is 15 residues. The junction had 8 bases not matched to a gene; V was cut back by 4 bases and J by 8 bases. CDR1 DFQATT and CDR2 SNEGSKA come from the germline V gene (reference sequence). Each TCR transcript was tagged with a 10-nucleotide random UMI during 5'RACE. Sequencing runs each generated in excess of 160 million TCR-beta sequences derived from 15-18 subjects. TCRdb fed the 5' RACE reads into MiXCR, producing one record per CDR3 protein. This sample carries more than 13,000 distinct CDR3 sequences, less than 11% of them seen once, and the ten largest clones take about 25%.

This sequence joins TRBV20-1 and TRBJ2-1; TRBD2 matches 13 bases. The sample taken for sequencing was PBMCs. The TCR originated in a woman in her forties in good health. Written as DNA, the CDR3 is TGCAGTGCTATGGGAGCGGGACTAGCGGGATATGAGCAGTTCTTC. Translated: CSAMGAGLAGYEQFF.